This T cell receptor beta chain was found in a study of control samples from healthy donors and cancer patients. The protocol was immunoSEQ multiplex PCR, while the TCRdb copy is restricted to in-frame clones and leaves out a portion. The table has approximately 170,000 clones, around 94% seen once. The CDR3 has 15 amino acids. CDR1 and CDR2 (germline): LGHNA, YSLEER. Trimming shortened V by 1 base and J by 1 base, and 10 bases separated the two germline ends. Sequenced sample: blood. This chain links TRBV4-3 with TRBJ1-1, with D hard to call. The clonotype was recovered from a man younger than 45 in good health. CDR3 DNA sequence: TGCGCCAGCAGCCAAGTCCGGGCCCGGAACACTGAAGCTTTCTTT. Residues: CASSQVRARNTEAFF.